A single sample is the source of the 15 T cell receptor beta chains below, sequenced in a study of blood T cell repertoires in COVID-19. Method: immunoSEQ multiplex PCR; TCRdb's copy keeps in-frame clones and lacks some. The sample has 150,000 to 180,000 clones; around 78% are singletons. Sequencing was performed on peripheral blood. These receptors were collected from a man aged 80 or over with acute or convalescent COVID-19.

This clone was observed a few times. V gene TRBV19 combines with J gene TRBJ1-5; TRBD1 is a possible D gene (6 bases). The CDR3 loop spans 15 amino acids. Trimming left V 2 bases short and J 6 bases short, with 14 bases between. The germline CDR1 and CDR2 sequences are LNHDA and SQIVND (reference sequence). The CDR3 here is CASSILGGQGQPQHF. As DNA, the CDR3 is TGTGCCAGTAGTATATTGGGGGGGCAGGGTCAGCCCCAGCATTTT.

The CDR3 sequence: CATSDLRTSGENTDTQYF. CDR3 DNA sequence: TGTGCCACCAGTGATTTAAGGACTAGCGGCGAAAACACAGATACGCAGTATTTT. V is TRBV24-1 and J is TRBJ2-3, with 10 bases lining up with TRBD2. Germline assignment: CDR1 KGHDR and CDR2 SFDVKD. Trimming at V came to 1 base and at J to 2 bases, leaving 8 bases not matched to a gene. This CDR3 is built from 18 residues.

The DNA for the CDR3 is TGTGCCAGCAGCTTAGAGGCAGGGGCCGGAAATCAGCCCCAGCATTTT. Encoded protein: CASSLEAGAGNQPQHF. This chain connects TRBV7-9 to TRBJ1-5; D is possibly TRBD1 (6 bases). Trimming removed 1 base from V and 4 bases from J, with 14 bases in between. In germline, CDR1 is SEHNR, CDR2 FQNEAQ (reference sequence). The CDR3 length is 16 residues.

V is TRBV28 and J is TRBJ2-7; TRBD1 matches 8 bases. The CDR3 loop spans 14 amino acids. CDR1 MDHEN and CDR2 SYDVKM come from the germline V gene. J gave up 3 bases and V 3 bases, and 4 bases lay outside the gene matches. In nucleotides, the CDR3 is TGTGCCAGCAGTTTTTCGGACAGGGACTACGAGCAGTACGTC. Protein: CASSFSDRDYEQYV.

This rearrangement joins TRBV2 to TRBJ2-3; D is unclear. The CDR3 loop spans 13 amino acids. V dropped 4 bases and J dropped 4 bases, with 9 bases sitting between them. Germline V gene lookup returns CDR1 SNHLY and CDR2 FYNNEI. This CDR3 is CASSVSRSDTQYF. The CDR3 DNA follows: TGTGCCAGCAGTGTTTCCAGGTCAGATACGCAGTATTTT.

The chain recombines TRBV5-1 with TRBJ1-1; 7 nucleotides align to TRBD1. J gave up 2 bases and V 5 bases, and 6 bases lay outside the gene matches. The CDR3 loop spans 14 amino acids. CDR1 is SGHRS, CDR2 YFSETQ, per germline. The CDR3 nucleotides are TGCGCCAGCAGGGATGGGACAGCAAACACTGAAGCTTTCTTT. Protein sequence: CASRDGTANTEAFF.

The chain has TRBV6-6 and TRBJ1-2; D possibly corresponds to TRBD1 (6 bases). The V and J ends lost 5 bases and 4 bases respectively, with 14 bases between them. Germline V gene sequence: CDR1 MNHNY, CDR2 SVGAGI (reference sequence). CDR3 length: 14 amino acids. CDR3 DNA: TGTGCCAGCAGTAACACAGGGACCAGCTATGGCTACACCTTC. Encoded protein: CASSNTGTSYGYTF.

This rearrangement joins TRBV6-1 to TRBJ2-5; the match to TRBD1 covers 10 bases. This CDR3 has 17 amino acids. Germline trimming cut 2 bases from V and 5 bases from J; bases unmatched to any gene: 11. In germline, CDR1 is MNHNS, CDR2 SASEGT. CDR3 sequence (DNA): TGTGCCAGCAGTGAACACCTGGGACAGGGGAGGGGGGAGACCCAGTACTTC. Translation: CASSEHLGQGRGETQYF.

This clone was picked up many times. The chain links TRBV5-1 to TRBJ2-5; TRBD1 matches at 8 bases. From germline, CDR1 is SGHRS and CDR2 YFSETQ. There are 15 residues in the CDR3. Losses at the gene ends were 4 bases for V and 1 base for J; bases not matched to a gene: 6. The CDR3 DNA is TGCGCCAGCAGCACACAGGGGGGAGGCCAAGAGACCCAGTACTTC. Amino acids: CASSTQGGGQETQYF. Combining the CDR3 with reference TRBV5-1 and TRBJ2-5 gives the whole variable domain KAGVTQTPRYLIKTRGQQVTLSCSPISGHRSVSWYQQTPGQGLQFLFEYFSETQRNKGNFPGRFSGRQFSNSRSEMNVSTLELGDSALYLCASSTQGGGQETQYFGPGTRLLVL.

The J gene is TRBJ2-7, the V gene TRBV6-5, with D perhaps matching TRBD2 (5 bases). The V end was cut by 2 bases, the J end by 3 bases, with 11 bases between. The CDR3 is 14 amino acids. Germline CDR1 MNHEY, CDR2 SVGAGI. For the CDR3, the DNA is TGTGCCAGCAGTTACAACCGGGGATACTACGAGCAGTACTTC. Translating gives CASSYNRGYYEQYF.

The V gene is TRBV5-6, the J gene TRBJ2-5; D call uncertain. The CDR3 extends over 15 amino acids. Trimming removed 2 bases from V and 1 base from J, with 12 bases in between. Per the germline V gene, CDR1 is SGHDT and CDR2 is YYEEEE. The CDR3 DNA reads as TGTGCCAGCAGCTTTTGGGCCGGCCGCCAAGAGACCCAGTACTTC. Translated, it gives CASSFWAGRQETQYF.

The J gene is TRBJ1-2, the V gene TRBV6-1; 9 bases are a match to TRBD1. The J segment lost 6 bases and the V segment lost 3 bases, leaving 5 bases of the junction unmatched. The CDR3 is 14 residues long. Germline assignment: CDR1 MNHNS and CDR2 SASEGT. The CDR3 spells CASSDRQGEDGYTF. The CDR3 DNA reads TGTGCCAGCAGTGACAGACAGGGGGAGGATGGCTACACCTTC.

The DNA for the CDR3 is TGTGCCAGCAGCCCGGGGCTAGCGGGGACCTACGAGCAGTACGTC. This codes for CASSPGLAGTYEQYV. This chain links TRBV5-4 with TRBJ2-7; TRBD2 agrees at 9 bases. J gave up 2 bases and V 4 bases, and 7 bases lay outside the gene matches. CDR3 length equals 15 residues. Germline-derived CDR1 and CDR2 are SGHNT and YYREEE (reference sequence).

In its sample, this clone was seen once. The chain combines TRBV7-9 with TRBJ2-3; D possibly corresponds to TRBD2 (5 bases). V was trimmed by 0 bases and J by 6 bases, leaving 16 bases between them. The CDR3 is made up of 16 amino acids. CDR1 SEHNR and CDR2 FQNEAQ come from the germline V gene (reference sequence). This CDR3 reads CASSLAEARRGDTQYF. In nucleotides, the CDR3 is TGTGCCAGCAGCTTAGCGGAGGCCAGGCGAGGGGATACGCAGTATTTT.

V gene TRBV7-2 combines with J gene TRBJ1-2; a possible D gene is TRBD1 (5 bases). The CDR3 consists of 16 residues. Trimming took off 1 base at V and 2 bases at J, with 14 bases between the two ends. Germline-derived CDR1 and CDR2 are SGHTA and FQGNSA. The CDR3 sequence: CASSLGQSHLNYGYTF. The CDR3 nucleotides read TGTGCCAGCAGCTTAGGACAGTCGCACCTAAACTATGGCTACACCTTC.